This paragraph covers one T cell receptor beta chain sequence. J lost 5 bases, V lost 3 bases, and 4 bases had no gene match. This CDR3 comprises 14 residues. In germline, CDR1 is SNHLY, CDR2 FYNNEI. This sample stems from a study of cytomegalovirus exposure and HLA in healthy donors. It was with 60 Vbeta and 13 Jbeta primers that the PCR ran. Generated by immunoSEQ multiplex PCR, the TCRdb table keeps only in-frame clones and is missing some. The sample includes around 130,000 clones, more than 65% of them seen just once. Nominal health characterized the donors when sampled, though unrecorded immune exposures were likely.

V is TRBV2 and J is TRBJ2-5; 9 bases align to TRBD1. Specimen: PBMCs. The source is a woman between 18 and 29 years old in good health and CMV-seronegative. The CDR3 spells CASSEDRGRETQYF. As DNA, the CDR3 is TGTGCCAGCAGTGAGGACAGGGGAAGGGAGACCCAGTACTTC. Together with reference TRBV2 and TRBJ2-5, the CDR3 gives the full variable domain: EPEVTQTPSHQVTQMGQEVILRCVPISNHLYFYWYRQILGQKVEFLVSFYNNEISEKSEIFDDQFSVERPDGSNFTLKIRSTKLEDSAMYFCASSEDRGRETQYFGPGTRLLVL.